This T cell receptor beta chain was identified during a study of regulatory T cells in long-lasting Graves disease. Findings and caveats of the study: TCR diversity was lower in persistent Graves' patients (versus newly diagnosed ones).

This clonotype was found many times. Its specificity is not known. iRepertoire HTBI primers and Arm-PCR of CDR3 regions built TCR beta libraries. One entry per CDR3 protein results from TCRdb running MiXCR on the multiplex PCR reads. The sample includes fewer than 650,000 distinct CDR3 sequences, 15% to 20% of them seen just once. Trimming pared 3 bases from V and 0 bases from J, leaving 8 bases between. The CDR3 extends over 14 amino acids. Time point meaning: newly diagnosed GD, antithyroid drugs for less than 3 months. The TCR library was prepared using RNA isolated from PBMCs. These data were likewise used in another study, on T cells in Graves' hyperthyroidism and ophthalmopathy. From that report: The study based diagnoses on clinical symptoms, serum thyroxine and TRAb, thyroid ultrasound and orbital computed tomography. Appearing also in blood were most of the thyroid clonotypes expanded above 0.001.

The chain has TRBV12-3 or TRBV12-4 and TRBJ1-1, with D perhaps matching TRBD1 (5 bases). The material sequenced was peripheral blood mononuclear cells (PBMCs), taken at new diagnosis, from a patient treated with antithyroid drugs. This TCR derives from a woman aged 25 to 39 with Graves disease. The DNA of the CDR3 is TGTGCCAGCAGTTTTGGGGCCATGAACACTGAAGCTTTCTTT. Translated: CASSFGAMNTEAFF.